This T cell receptor (beta chain) was found in a study of OX40 agonist ivuxolimab in advanced cancers. Across the study: In this trial design, patients received ivuxolimab intravenously at 0.01 to 10 mg/kg every 2 weeks. Three dose-escalation patients had partial responses: one with hepatocellular carcinoma and two with cutaneous melanoma.

The CDR3 is made up of 15 amino acids. Trimming took 2 bases from V and 9 from J, leaving 19 bases between them. Germline V gene data show CDR1 as SGHAT and CDR2 as FQNNGV. Using immunoSEQ multiplex PCR, the repertoire was profiled, and TCRdb retains in-frame clones only, with some absent. The sample has 80,000 to 95,000 clones, around four fifths seen once. The chain employs TRBV11-2 and TRBJ2-5, with unresolved D. The sample consisted of CD4+ or CD8+ T cells sorted from blood, taken in a trial of the OX40 agonist ivuxolimab. This TCR came from an adult with an advanced solid tumor such as melanoma, head and neck, liver or kidney cancer. CDR3 sequence (DNA): TGTGCCAGCAGCTTAATCCGAGGTCAGAGACCGGCCCAGTACTTC. This codes for CASSLIRGQRPAQYF.